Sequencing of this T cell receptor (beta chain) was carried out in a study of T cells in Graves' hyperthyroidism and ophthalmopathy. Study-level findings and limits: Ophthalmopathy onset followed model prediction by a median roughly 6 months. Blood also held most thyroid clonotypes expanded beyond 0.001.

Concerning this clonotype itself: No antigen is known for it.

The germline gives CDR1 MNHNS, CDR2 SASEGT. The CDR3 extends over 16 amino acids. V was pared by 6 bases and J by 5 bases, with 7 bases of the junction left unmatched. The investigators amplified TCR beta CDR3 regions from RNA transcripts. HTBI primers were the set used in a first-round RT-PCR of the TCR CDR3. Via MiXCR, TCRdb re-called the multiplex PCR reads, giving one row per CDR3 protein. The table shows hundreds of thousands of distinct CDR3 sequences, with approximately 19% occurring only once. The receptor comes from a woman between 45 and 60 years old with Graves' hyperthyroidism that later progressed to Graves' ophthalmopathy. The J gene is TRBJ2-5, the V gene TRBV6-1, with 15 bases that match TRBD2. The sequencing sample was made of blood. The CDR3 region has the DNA TGTGCCAGCAGGAGGACTAGCGGGGGGGCGGGCGAGACCCAGTACTTC. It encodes CASRRTSGGAGETQYF.